This TCR beta chain was recovered during a study of beta chain features in type 1 diabetes. At the level of the study: Patients and healthy donors were similar in age, gender and cell yields. The study, taken as a whole, reports: Among patients, naive, central memory and Treg TCRB repertoires appeared more similar than among healthy donors. TCRB CDR3s from Type 1 diabetes patients were moderately but significantly shorter in all four CD4+ subsets.

The isolated RNA, all of it, was reverse transcribed, so expressed TCRB transcripts were what got sequenced. It was found that naive, central memory and regulatory T cell samples averaged around 3.7 million reads. Repertoires were generated with immunoSEQ multiplex PCR, while TCRdb's copy carries only in-frame clones and drops some. The sample includes tens of thousands of clones, approximately 45% of them seen just once. Germline V CDR1 and CDR2: SGHAT, FQDESV (reference sequence). This CDR3 has 11 residues. V was pared by 7 bases and J by 7 bases, with 8 bases between. Concerning this clone itself: Its cognate antigen is unknown.

Cell sorting via CD45RO/CCR7/CD25/CD127/CD95/CD27 was performed to obtain CD4+ naive, central memory, regulatory and stem cell-like memory cells. This chain uses TRBV11-1 with TRBJ2-1; a possible D gene is TRBD1 (6 bases). The clonotype comes from a man under 40 with type 1 diabetes. Input material: Tregs from blood. CDR3 amino acids: CASTQGNEQFF. The CDR3 region has the DNA TGTGCCAGCACACAGGGAAATGAGCAGTTCTTC.